A selection of T cell receptor beta chains follows, all from one sample in a study of beta chain features in type 1 diabetes. Assay: immunoSEQ multiplex PCR; the TCRdb copy retains only in-frame clones and omits some. The repertoire includes 200,000 to 300,000 clones, 13% to 15% of them detected once, and roughly 0.028% sits in the top ten. The sample was naive CD4+ T cells from blood. The receptors come from a woman between 35 and 50 years old in good health. The conserved cysteine and the conserved F or W are not part of the CDR3 here. Fields, in order: CDR3 length, V gene, CDR3 protein.

CDR3 length: 12; V gene: TRBV5-5; CDR3 protein: ASSGLAALGEQF
CDR3 length: 12; V gene: TRBV4-3; CDR3 protein: ASSQGLTTDTQY
CDR3 length: 13; V gene: TRBV7-2; CDR3 protein: ASSKTPGFQETQY
CDR3 length: 10; V gene: TRBV7-2; CDR3 protein: ASSASRVEQF
CDR3 length: 13; V gene: TRBV19; CDR3 protein: ASSPGLFQRDEQF
CDR3 length: 13; V gene: TRBV19; CDR3 protein: ASSSQSQGGETQY
CDR3 length: 11; V gene: TRBV2; CDR3 protein: ASSQTTGGEQY
CDR3 length: 14; V gene: TRBV9; CDR3 protein: ASSFPGGANTGELF
CDR3 length: 13; V gene: TRBV6-6; CDR3 protein: ASSTPGQVNQPQH
CDR3 length: 16; V gene: TRBV19; CDR3 protein: ASSIVPPGTDKIQPQH
CDR3 length: 9; V gene: TRBV6-5; CDR3 protein: ASSSRGEAF
CDR3 length: 13; V gene: TRBV14; CDR3 protein: ASSHTGSMNTEAF
CDR3 length: 11; V gene: TRBV5-1; CDR3 protein: ASSLNREGIQY
CDR3 length: 11; V gene: TRBV2; CDR3 protein: ASRTGGGYEQY
CDR3 length: 14; V gene: TRBV4-3; CDR3 protein: ASSHTIGTAYEKLF
CDR3 length: 12; V gene: TRBV7-8; CDR3 protein: ASSSGLAGGEQY
CDR3 length: 16; V gene: TRBV15; CDR3 protein: ATSRSYMTGGRTDTQY
CDR3 length: 12; V gene: TRBV11-2; CDR3 protein: ASSPRAGKDGYT
CDR3 length: 13; V gene: TRBV2; CDR3 protein: ASREQGAWVEKLF